The T cell receptor beta chain described here comes from a study of blood T cell repertoires in COVID-19. Germline V gene sequence: CDR1 SNHLY, CDR2 FYNNEI. The CDR3 covers 13 residues. The V gene lost 7 bases and the J gene lost 5 bases, with 12 bases spanning the gap. TCRdb keeps only in-frame clones here, not all; method: immunoSEQ multiplex PCR. The sample lists 150,000 to 200,000 clones, about 91% occurring once. The V call is TRBV2, the J call TRBJ2-1; D may be TRBD2 (5 bases). The sequenced sample was peripheral blood. The clonotype comes from a woman in her forties or fifties with acute or convalescent COVID-19. The CDR3 DNA reads as TGTGCCAGCAAAGAGCGGTTGGACAATGAGCAGTTCTTC. Amino acid sequence: CASKERLDNEQFF.